One and the same sample provided the 22 T cell receptor beta chains below, sequenced in a study of PD-1 blockade in classical Hodgkin lymphoma. Specified time point: newly diagnosed, previously untreated cHL patient sample. Using magnetic negative selection, the CD4+ T cells were separated out of thawed PBMCs. Libraries were prepared by immunoSEQ multiplex PCR; TCRdb keeps only in-frame clonotypes and omits some of them. Of fewer than 40,000 clones in the sample, around 88% were seen once. The sequenced sample consisted of CD4+ T cells from blood. The receptors derive from a human donor with classical Hodgkin lymphoma.

The J gene is TRBJ2-3, the V gene TRBV2; D possibly matches TRBD1 or TRBD2 (5 bases each). Germline V CDR1 and CDR2: SNHLY, FYNNEI. The length of the CDR3 is 14 residues. Trimming cost V 9 bases and J 0 bases, with 13 bases left between them. CDR3 residues: CASKWDGSTDTQYF. CDR3 in DNA: TGTGCCAGTAAGTGGGACGGAAGCACAGATACGCAGTATTTT.

This chain joins TRBV7-9 and TRBJ2-3, with D perhaps assigned TRBD1 or TRBD2 (5 bases each). The CDR3 totals 14 residues. In germline, CDR1 is SEHNR, CDR2 FQNEAQ (reference sequence). CDR3 nucleotide sequence: TGTGCATACGCCCGTGGGGGACGCACAGATACGCAGTATTTT. Protein product: CAYARGGRTDTQYF.

The V call is TRBV28, the J call TRBJ1-3; no definite D call. The length of the CDR3 is 13 residues. Trimming left V 7 bases short and J 0 bases short, with 7 bases between. Germline CDR1 reads MDHEN; CDR2 reads SYDVKM. The CDR3 loop is CASIPPSGNTIYF. The CDR3, as DNA: TGTGCCAGCATCCCCCCCTCTGGAAACACCATATATTTT. Filled out from reference TRBV28 and TRBJ1-3, the complete variable domain reads DVKVTQSSRYLVKRTGEKVFLECVQDMDHENMFWYRQDPGLGLRLIYFSYDVKMKEKGDIPEGYSVSREKKERFSLILESASTNQTSMYLCASIPPSGNTIYFGEGSWLTVV.

This clone was counted a single time. The J gene is TRBJ1-3, the V gene TRBV13; no clear D. V was clipped by 1 base and J by 2 bases, with 9 bases between them. Germline CDR1 reads PRHDT; CDR2 reads FYEKMQ (reference sequence). The CDR3 extends over 15 amino acids. Written as DNA, the CDR3 is TGTGCCAGCAGCTTAGTGCCTCAGCCTGGAAACACCATATATTTT. Protein sequence: CASSLVPQPGNTIYF.

This chain uses TRBV30 with TRBJ1-1, with TRBD1 matching over 10 bases. Per the germline V gene, CDR1 is GTSNPN and CDR2 is SVGIG (reference sequence). This CDR3 contains 15 residues. V was pared by 2 bases and J by 11 bases, with 14 bases of the junction left unmatched. CDR3 sequence (DNA): TGTGCCTGGAGTTCTAGGGACAGGGGTGACCCTGGGGCTTTCTTT. Protein product: CAWSSRDRGDPGAFF.

CDR3 sequence reads: CASSFWQGGTEAFF. The DNA of the CDR3 is TGTGCCAGCAGCTTTTGGCAGGGTGGCACTGAAGCTTTCTTT. The V and J genes are TRBV7-2 and TRBJ1-1, with a possible D match to TRBD1 (5 bases). V was pared by 3 bases and J by 4 bases, with 12 bases between. Germline V lookup: CDR1 SGHTA, CDR2 FQGNSA. The CDR3 extends over 14 amino acids.

The J gene is TRBJ1-2, the V gene TRBV7-8; TRBD1 aligns across 10 bases. V lost 5 bases, J lost 4 bases, and 4 bases stayed unmatched. Germline V gene sequence: CDR1 SGHVS, CDR2 FQNEAQ. The length of the CDR3 is 14 residues. In DNA form, the CDR3 reads TGTGCCAGCAGCCCCGGGACAGGGGTCTATGGCTACACCTTC. Translated, it gives CASSPGTGVYGYTF.

The DNA of the CDR3 is TGTGCCAGCAGCTTAACTCGGACAGGGCGGCCTAACTATGGCTACACCTTC. This gives the protein CASSLTRTGRPNYGYTF. V is TRBV27 and J is TRBJ1-2; 8 positions match TRBD1. Germline CDR1 MNHEY, CDR2 SMNVEV (reference sequence). V lost 6 bases to trimming and J lost 0 bases; unmatched junction nucleotides: 12. This CDR3 is built from 17 residues.

In DNA form, the CDR3 reads TGTGCCAGTAGTACCCCTGGAGACAGAGCGAACTATGGCTACACCTTC. Translated: CASSTPGDRANYGYTF. The rearrangement joins TRBV19 to TRBJ1-2; possible D gene TRBD1, 5 bases. V lost 4 bases and J lost 2, with 17 bases in between. CDR1 is LNHDA and CDR2 is SQIVND in the germline V gene (reference sequence). This CDR3 spans 16 amino acids.

This clone was observed a handful of times. This chain links TRBV2 with TRBJ2-1; no reliable D call. The V end lost 4 bases, the J end lost 4 bases, and 11 bases lay between the germline ends. This CDR3 region has 14 residues. Per the germline V gene, CDR1 is SNHLY and CDR2 is FYNNEI. CDR3 DNA sequence: TGTGCCAGCAGTGTAACGCCGGCGTACAATGAGCAGTTCTTC. It encodes CASSVTPAYNEQFF.

The chain couples TRBV7-9 to TRBJ1-2; D perhaps matches TRBD1 (6 bases). CDR1 and CDR2 from the germline V gene are SEHNR and FQNEAQ (reference sequence). The CDR3 spans 13 residues. Trimming removed 6 bases at V and 2 bases at J, with 10 bases between. CDR3 loop: CASSAGVNYGYTF. The CDR3 coding sequence is TGTGCCAGCAGTGCAGGGGTCAACTATGGCTACACCTTC.

The rearrangement links TRBV5-1 to TRBJ1-3; a weak D match, TRBD1 (5 bases). Germline V gene lookup returns CDR1 SGHRS and CDR2 YFSETQ. Trimming took 0 bases from V and 2 from J, leaving 12 bases between them. This CDR3 is 16 amino acids long. The CDR3: CASSLAYSGPGNTIYF. As DNA, the CDR3 is TGCGCCAGCAGCTTGGCCTACTCGGGGCCTGGAAACACCATATATTTT.

The genes are TRBV2 and TRBJ1-5; D not certain. Trimming removed 4 bases at V and 7 bases at J, with 17 bases between. Germline assignment: CDR1 SNHLY and CDR2 FYNNEI. The CDR3 has 15 amino acids. CDR3 bases: TGTGCCAGCAGTGCATGGCTCGGACCCGAGCAGCCCCAGCATTTT. The encoded protein is CASSAWLGPEQPQHF.

J is TRBJ2-7 and V is TRBV14; D assignment may be TRBD1 or TRBD2 (5 bases each). The germline V gene has CDR1 SGHDN and CDR2 FVKESK. Deletions cut 3 bases from V and 5 bases from J, with 14 bases between. CDR3 length: 14 amino acids. This CDR3 reads CASSQRRWGHEQYF. The DNA for the CDR3 is TGTGCCAGCAGCCAGAGACGGTGGGGACACGAGCAGTACTTC.

CDR3 residues: CASSMDAGSWGTEAFF. Written as DNA, the CDR3 is TGTGCCAGTAGTATGGACGCAGGGTCGTGGGGCACTGAAGCTTTCTTT. The rearrangement links TRBV19 to TRBJ1-1; D perhaps matches TRBD1 (5 bases). CDR3 length equals 16 residues. Germline V gene sequence: CDR1 LNHDA, CDR2 SQIVND (reference sequence). V gave up 3 bases and J gave up 4 bases, with 18 bases separating them.

The table lists this clone with a few counts. J is TRBJ1-1 and V is TRBV7-6; 7 bases match TRBD1. The germline V gene has CDR1 SGHVS and CDR2 FNYEAQ. The ends lost 3 bases at V and 6 bases at J; junction bases unmatched: 13. The CDR3 consists of 16 residues. The CDR3 sequence is CASSLTGRQGTSEAFF. The CDR3 nucleotides are TGTGCCAGCAGCTTGACCGGGAGACAGGGCACGTCTGAAGCTTTCTTT.

This rearrangement joins TRBV19 to TRBJ1-5; TRBD1 aligns across 8 bases. CDR3 size: 15 residues. With V trimmed by 7 bases and J by 4 bases, 9 bases remained unmatched. Germline assignment: CDR1 LNHDA and CDR2 SQIVND (reference sequence). This CDR3 reads CASKAGGIGNQPQHF. Here the CDR3 DNA reads TGTGCCAGTAAGGCAGGGGGCATCGGGAATCAGCCCCAGCATTTT.

The V gene is TRBV9, the J gene TRBJ2-7; 9 bases are shared with TRBD1. The CDR3 length is 15 residues. V was pared by 4 bases and J by 3 bases, with 8 bases of the junction left unmatched. Germline V lookup: CDR1 SGDLS, CDR2 YYNGEE. The CDR3 sequence is CASSPHEGQGYEQYF. The CDR3 coding sequence is TGTGCCAGCAGCCCCCATGAGGGACAGGGCTACGAGCAGTACTTC.

CDR3 nucleotides: TGTGCCATCAGTGAGCCCGACAGGGGGGGAGAGACCCAGTACTTC. This codes for CAISEPDRGGETQYF. This sequence joins TRBV10-3 and TRBJ2-5; 9 nucleotides align to TRBD1. The CDR3 sequence is 15 residues long. Germline assignment: CDR1 ENHRY and CDR2 SYGVKD. V shed 2 bases, J shed 4 bases, and the junction held 5 bases outside the gene matches.

The V call is TRBV6-5, the J call TRBJ1-5, with D uncertain. Germline CDR1 and CDR2: MNHEY and SVGAGI. V shed 2 bases and J shed 2 bases, with 4 bases lying between them. The CDR3 is 13 amino acids. Here the CDR3 DNA reads TGTGCCAGCAGTTACGGTGGCAATCAGCCCCAGCATTTT. Translation: CASSYGGNQPQHF.

This rearrangement joins TRBV5-8 to TRBJ2-7; 9 bases match TRBD1. This CDR3 spans 14 amino acids. The germline V gene encodes CDR1 SGHTS and CDR2 YDEGEE. The V and J ends lost 6 bases and 6 bases, in that order; junction bases with no gene match: 10. The CDR3 coding sequence is TGTGCCAGCAACTTACCGGGACAGGGAATCGAGCAGTACTTC. This gives the protein CASNLPGQGIEQYF.

The chain links TRBV11-3 to TRBJ2-1; D could derive from TRBD1 or TRBD2 (7 bases each). Germline V CDR1 and CDR2: SGHNT, YENEEA. Between the trimmed V and J ends, which lost 5 bases and 7 bases, there was a span of 24 bases. CDR3 length: 17 amino acids. This chain's CDR3 is CASSPRGGTSGRNEQFF. CDR3 nucleotide sequence: TGTGCCAGCAGCCCCAGGGGGGGGACTTCTGGGCGGAATGAGCAGTTCTTC.